Listed here are 5 T cell receptor beta chains from one sample, sequenced in a study of shared clonotypes between healthy human individuals. Data came from immunoSEQ multiplex PCR; TCRdb stores just in-frame clones and leaves some out. Of 2 million to 2.5 million clones detected, 92% appear once; the ten largest clones hold around 0.35%. What was sequenced was naive CD4+ T cells from PBMCs. As for subset: CD45RA+ positively selected. These receptors were obtained from a man aged 18 to 29 in good health. Some clones in this sample may be carry-over from other donors' samples.

The V gene is TRBV15, the J gene TRBJ1-3; D is undetermined. This CDR3 contains 14 residues. The ends were cut back, 0 bases at V and 4 bases at J, with 7 bases in the middle. Germline CDR1 and CDR2: LNHNV and YYDKDF (reference sequence). The CDR3 loop reads CATSRDRLGNTIYF. CDR3 coding DNA: TGTGCCACCAGCAGAGACCGATTAGGAAACACCATATATTTT. Full variable domain (remainder filled in from reference TRBV15 and TRBJ1-3): DAMVIQNPRYQVTQFGKPVTLSCSQTLNHNVMYWYQQKSSQAPKLLFHYYDKDFNNEADTPDNFQSRRPNTSFCFLDIRSPGLGDTAMYLCATSRDRLGNTIYFGEGSWLTVV.

The rearrangement uses TRBV7-2 and TRBJ2-1; no clear D. Deletions cut 2 bases from V and 0 bases from J, with 11 bases between. Germline V lookup: CDR1 SGHTA, CDR2 FQGNSA. The CDR3 totals 16 residues. The CDR3 DNA is TGTGCCAGCAGCTTAAACCCTCCGAGCTCCTACAATGAGCAGTTCTTC. It translates to CASSLNPPSSYNEQFF.

The chain combines TRBV6-1 with TRBJ2-7; D is uncertain. CDR1 is MNHNS and CDR2 is SASEGT in the germline V gene. The CDR3 has 15 amino acids. Trimming removed 0 bases from V and 12 bases from J, with 21 bases in between. CDR3 in amino acids: CASSEADYIGPPWYF. The CDR3 DNA sequence: TGTGCCAGCAGTGAAGCCGATTATATAGGACCGCCCTGGTACTTC.

V is TRBV5-1 and J is TRBJ2-3; D unresolved. Trimming cost V 0 bases and J 4 bases, with 6 bases left between them. The germline gives CDR1 SGHRS, CDR2 YFSETQ. CDR3 length: 13 amino acids. DNA of the CDR3: TGCGCCAGCAGCTTGGGGAGCGCAGATACGCAGTATTTT. Its translation: CASSLGSADTQYF.

The chain combines TRBV30 with TRBJ1-3; TRBD1 is a possible D gene (6 bases). Deletions cut 0 bases from V and 0 bases from J, with 9 bases between. Germline V lookup: CDR1 GTSNPN, CDR2 SVGIG (reference sequence). The CDR3 is 15 residues long. DNA of the CDR3: TGTGCCTGGAGTGTGGGGGGCTTCTCTGGAAACACCATATATTTT. This codes for CAWSVGGFSGNTIYF.